This TCR beta chain was retrieved from a study of T cells in Graves' hyperthyroidism and ophthalmopathy. TCR beta CDR3 region amplification was performed from RNA transcripts. During a first-round RT-PCR of the TCR CDR3, the HTBI primer set was used. Using its own MiXCR run on the multiplex PCR reads, TCRdb lists one record per CDR3 protein. This sample carries around 690,000 distinct CDR3 sequences, around 16% of them seen once, and the ten largest clones take about a sixth. Germline V gene sequence: CDR1 MDHEN, CDR2 SYDVKM. V shed 3 bases and J shed 2 bases, with 17 bases lying between them. This CDR3 has 16 amino acids. Hyperthyroidism patients were newly diagnosed, had disease duration under 2 months, and were aged 18 to 65 years. This clonotype was detected only a few times.

Sequenced sample: blood. The chain recombines TRBV28 with TRBJ2-7, with no clear D. This sequence was found in a man aged 50 to 60 with Graves' hyperthyroidism. The CDR3 here is CASSLYMSLQTYEQYF. The CDR3 DNA is TGTGCCAGCAGTTTGTATATGAGTCTTCAGACCTACGAGCAGTACTTC.